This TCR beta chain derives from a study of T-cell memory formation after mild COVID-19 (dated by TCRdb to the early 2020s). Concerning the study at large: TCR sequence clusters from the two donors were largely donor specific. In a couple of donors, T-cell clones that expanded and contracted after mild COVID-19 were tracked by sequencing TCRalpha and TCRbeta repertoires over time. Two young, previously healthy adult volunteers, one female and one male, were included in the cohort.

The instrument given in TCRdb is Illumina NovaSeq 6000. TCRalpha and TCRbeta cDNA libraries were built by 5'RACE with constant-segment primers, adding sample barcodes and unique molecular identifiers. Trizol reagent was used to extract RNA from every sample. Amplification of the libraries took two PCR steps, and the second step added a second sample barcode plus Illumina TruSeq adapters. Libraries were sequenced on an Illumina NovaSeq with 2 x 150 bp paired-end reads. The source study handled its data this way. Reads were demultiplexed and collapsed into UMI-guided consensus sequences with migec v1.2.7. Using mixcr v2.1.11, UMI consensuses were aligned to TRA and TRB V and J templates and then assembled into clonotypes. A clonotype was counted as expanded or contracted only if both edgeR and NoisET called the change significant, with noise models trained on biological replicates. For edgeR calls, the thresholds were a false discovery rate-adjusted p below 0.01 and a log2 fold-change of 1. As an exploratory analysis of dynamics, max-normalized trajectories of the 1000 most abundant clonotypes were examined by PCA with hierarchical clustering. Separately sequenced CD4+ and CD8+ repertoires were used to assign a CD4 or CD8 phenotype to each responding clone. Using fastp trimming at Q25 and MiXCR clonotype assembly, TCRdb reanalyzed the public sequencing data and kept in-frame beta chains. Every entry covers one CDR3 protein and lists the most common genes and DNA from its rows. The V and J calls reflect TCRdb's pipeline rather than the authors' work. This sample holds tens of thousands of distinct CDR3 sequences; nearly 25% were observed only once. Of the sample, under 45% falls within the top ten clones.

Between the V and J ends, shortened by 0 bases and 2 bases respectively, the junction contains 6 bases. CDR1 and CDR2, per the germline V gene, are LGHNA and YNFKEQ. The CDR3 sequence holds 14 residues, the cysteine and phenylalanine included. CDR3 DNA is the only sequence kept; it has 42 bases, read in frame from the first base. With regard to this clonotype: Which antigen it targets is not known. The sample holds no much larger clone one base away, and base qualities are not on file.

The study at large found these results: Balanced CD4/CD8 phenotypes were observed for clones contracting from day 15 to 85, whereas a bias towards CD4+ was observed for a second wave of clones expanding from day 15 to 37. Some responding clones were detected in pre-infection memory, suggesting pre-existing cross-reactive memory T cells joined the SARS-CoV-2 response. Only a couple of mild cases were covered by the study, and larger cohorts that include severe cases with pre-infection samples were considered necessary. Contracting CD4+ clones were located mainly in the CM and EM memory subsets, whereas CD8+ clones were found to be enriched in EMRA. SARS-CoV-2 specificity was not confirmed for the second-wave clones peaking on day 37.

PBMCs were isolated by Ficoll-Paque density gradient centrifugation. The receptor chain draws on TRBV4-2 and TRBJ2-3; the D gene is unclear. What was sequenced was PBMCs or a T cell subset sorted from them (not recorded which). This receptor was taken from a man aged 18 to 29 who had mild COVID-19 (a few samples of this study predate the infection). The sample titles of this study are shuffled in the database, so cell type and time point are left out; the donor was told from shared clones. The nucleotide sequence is TGTGCCAGCAGCCAAGATGACCCCACAGATACGCAGTATTTT. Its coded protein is CASSQDDPTDTQYF.